The 13 T cell receptor beta chains listed next were all sequenced from one sample in a study of blood T cell repertoires in COVID-19. Generated by immunoSEQ multiplex PCR, the TCRdb table keeps only in-frame clones and is missing some. The sample shows some 220,000 clones, roughly 80% of them seen only once. The source material was peripheral blood. The origin of the receptors is a woman between 25 and 40 years old who had recovered from COVID-19.

V usage is TRBV5-1 and J usage is TRBJ1-2; D unclear. Germline V CDR1 and CDR2: SGHRS, YFSETQ. Trimming stripped 0 bases from V and 4 bases from J, with 10 bases between. CDR3 length: 14 residues. The CDR3 DNA is TGCGCCAGCAGCTTGGGGGAGTATGGCTATGGCTACACCTTC. Translating it yields CASSLGEYGYGYTF.

The V call is TRBV6-5, the J call TRBJ1-5, with D perhaps matching TRBD1 (6 bases). Germline-derived CDR1 and CDR2 are MNHEY and SVGAGI. V lost 2 bases and J 1 base, leaving 6 bases between the germline ends. This CDR3 region has 14 residues. The chain's CDR3 is CASSYGQSNQPQHF. CDR3 DNA sequence: TGTGCCAGCAGTTACGGACAGAGCAATCAGCCCCAGCATTTT.

In DNA, the CDR3 is TGCAGCGTTGCTAGCGGGAGGTATTACGAGCAGTACTTC. It translates to CSVASGRYYEQYF. The chain links TRBV29-1 to TRBJ2-7; 11 bases are shared with TRBD2. The J segment lost 4 bases and the V segment lost 4 bases, leaving 3 bases of the junction unmatched. This CDR3 has 13 residues. Germline values: CDR1 SQVTM, CDR2 ANQGSEA.

This clone appeared a few times. This chain joins TRBV24-1 and TRBJ2-7; weak D call: TRBD1 (5 bases). The CDR3 sequence is 17 residues long. The V end was cut by 1 base, the J end by 0 bases, with 15 bases between. Germline-derived CDR1 and CDR2 are KGHDR and SFDVKD. CDR3: CATSDFHLYRFSYEQYF. The CDR3 DNA reads as TGTGCCACCAGTGATTTCCACCTTTACAGGTTCTCCTACGAGCAGTACTTC.

V is TRBV3-1 (or the pseudogene TRBV3-2) and J is TRBJ2-7, with 10 bases aligning to TRBD2. V lost 4 bases to trimming and J lost 6 bases; unmatched junction nucleotides: 9. CDR1 is LGHDT, CDR2 YNNKEL, per germline (reference sequence). The CDR3 totals 15 residues. The CDR3 is CASSPRASGRGEQYF. CDR3 sequence (DNA): TGTGCCAGCAGCCCCAGGGCTAGCGGGAGAGGCGAGCAGTACTTC.

The chain's CDR3 is CASGTTVEDTQYF. The CDR3, as DNA: TGTGCTAGTGGCACCACGGTGGAGGATACGCAGTATTTT. This chain links TRBV12-5 with TRBJ2-3; D is ambiguous. The CDR3 runs to 13 residues. The V gene lost 6 bases and the J gene lost 6 bases, with 13 bases spanning the gap. Germline CDR1 is LGHNT and CDR2 is FRNRAP.

The chain links TRBV7-9 to TRBJ1-1, with 7 bases aligning to TRBD1. Germline lookup yields CDR1 SEHNR and CDR2 FQNEAQ (reference sequence). The CDR3 length is 13 residues. V was pared by 7 bases and J by 8 bases, with 10 bases of the junction left unmatched. The CDR3 spells CASTPGGLTEAFF. The CDR3, as DNA: TGTGCCAGCACCCCAGGGGGGCTGACGGAAGCTTTCTTT.

The rearrangement links TRBV11-2 to TRBJ2-5; 15 nucleotides line up with TRBD2. The CDR3 is made up of 17 amino acids. The trim removed 6 bases at V and 4 bases at J, leaving 9 bases unmatched. CDR1 is SGHAT and CDR2 is FQNNGV in the germline V gene. CDR3 loop: CASSWTSGRGTGETQYF. The CDR3 DNA is TGTGCCAGCAGTTGGACTAGCGGGAGGGGAACAGGAGAGACCCAGTACTTC.

The V call is TRBV5-4, the J call TRBJ1-1, with TRBD1 matching over 8 bases. After removal of 0 bases from V and 5 bases from J, the junction contained 3 bases not matched to a gene. The CDR3 spans 14 residues. Per the germline V gene, CDR1 is SGHNT and CDR2 is YYREEE (reference sequence). The CDR3 reads CASSLGQGATEAFF. The CDR3 DNA sequence: TGTGCCAGCAGCTTGGGTCAGGGGGCAACTGAAGCTTTCTTT.

The chain is built from TRBV2 and TRBJ1-2; TRBD1 agrees at 7 bases. Germline V lookup: CDR1 SNHLY, CDR2 FYNNEI. The CDR3 is 13 residues long. V trimming: 6 bases; J trimming: 3 bases; junction bases outside the gene matches: 4. In nucleotides, the CDR3 is TGTGCCAGCAGGGAGGGGACAGACTATGGCTACACCTTC. Translated: CASREGTDYGYTF.

The V gene is TRBV27, the J gene TRBJ2-1, with 12 bases aligning to TRBD2. CDR1 is MNHEY and CDR2 is SMNVEV in the germline V gene (reference sequence). Trimming at V came to 4 bases and at J to 8 bases, leaving 6 bases not matched to a gene. The CDR3 runs to 15 residues. The CDR3 protein is CASSSRTSGKYEQFF. The CDR3 DNA is TGTGCCAGCAGTTCCCGGACTAGCGGGAAGTATGAGCAGTTCTTC.

The chain joins TRBV28 to TRBJ1-2, with a tentative D call TRBD1 (5 bases). The CDR3 runs to 14 residues. V was clipped by 4 bases and J by 4 bases, with 13 bases between them. The germline gives CDR1 MDHEN, CDR2 SYDVKM. The CDR3 nucleotides are TGTGCCAGCAGTTCACGACAGAGAACCTATGGCTACACCTTC. Its protein is CASSSRQRTYGYTF.

The J gene is TRBJ2-1, the V gene TRBV28, with 12 bases aligning to TRBD2. After removal of 3 bases from V and 8 bases from J, the junction contained 17 bases not matched to a gene. The germline gives CDR1 MDHEN, CDR2 SYDVKM. CDR3 length: 19 amino acids. The CDR3 is CASSFNPNRTSGTADEQFF. In nucleotides, the CDR3 is TGTGCCAGCAGTTTCAACCCCAACCGGACTAGCGGGACGGCTGATGAGCAGTTCTTC. Full variable domain (missing parts from reference TRBV28 and TRBJ2-1): DVKVTQSSRYLVKRTGEKVFLECVQDMDHENMFWYRQDPGLGLRLIYFSYDVKMKEKGDIPEGYSVSREKKERFSLILESASTNQTSMYLCASSFNPNRTSGTADEQFFGPGTRLTVL.